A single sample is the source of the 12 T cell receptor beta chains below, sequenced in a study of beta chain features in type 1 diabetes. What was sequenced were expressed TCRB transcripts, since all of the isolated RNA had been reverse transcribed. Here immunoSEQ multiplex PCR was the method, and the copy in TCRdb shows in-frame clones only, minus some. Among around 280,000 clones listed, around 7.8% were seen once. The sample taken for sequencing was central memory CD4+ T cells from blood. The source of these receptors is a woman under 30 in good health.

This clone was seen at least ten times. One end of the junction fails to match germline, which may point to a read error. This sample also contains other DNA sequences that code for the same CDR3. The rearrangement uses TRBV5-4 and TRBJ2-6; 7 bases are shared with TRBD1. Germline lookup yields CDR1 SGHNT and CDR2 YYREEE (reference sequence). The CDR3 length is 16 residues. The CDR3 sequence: CASSQPRGSGANVLTF. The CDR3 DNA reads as TGCGCCAGCAGCCAACCCAGGGGGTCGGGGGCCAACGTCCTGACTTTC.

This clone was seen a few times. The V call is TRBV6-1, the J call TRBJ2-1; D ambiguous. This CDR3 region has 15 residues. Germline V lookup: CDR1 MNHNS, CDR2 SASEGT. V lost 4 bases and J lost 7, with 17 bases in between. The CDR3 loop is CASSVRYLGGNEQFF. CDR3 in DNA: TGTGCCAGCAGTGTTAGGTATTTAGGTGGGAATGAGCAGTTCTTC.

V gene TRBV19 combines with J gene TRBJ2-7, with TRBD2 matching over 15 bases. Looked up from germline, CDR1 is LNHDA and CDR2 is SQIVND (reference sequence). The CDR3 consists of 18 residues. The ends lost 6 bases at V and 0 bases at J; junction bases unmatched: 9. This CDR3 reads CASSSGLAGGLSSYEQYF. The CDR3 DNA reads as TGTGCCAGTAGCTCGGGACTAGCGGGAGGACTAAGCTCCTACGAGCAGTACTTC.

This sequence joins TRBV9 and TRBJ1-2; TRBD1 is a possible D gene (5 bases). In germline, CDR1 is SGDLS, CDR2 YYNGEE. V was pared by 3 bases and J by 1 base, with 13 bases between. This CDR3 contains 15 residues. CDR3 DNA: TGTGCCAGCAGCGCAGACAGACAAATTAACTATGGCTACACCTTC. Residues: CASSADRQINYGYTF.

DNA of the CDR3: TGCGCCAGCAGCCGGAGGGACACCGGCACCGGGGAGCTGTTTTTT. Translating it yields CASSRRDTGTGELFF. The V gene is TRBV5-1, the J gene TRBJ2-2; possibly TRBD1 or TRBD2 for D (6 bases each). CDR1 and CDR2 (germline): SGHRS, YFSETQ. The CDR3 loop spans 15 amino acids. V was cut by 4 bases and J by 4 bases, with 14 bases left in between.

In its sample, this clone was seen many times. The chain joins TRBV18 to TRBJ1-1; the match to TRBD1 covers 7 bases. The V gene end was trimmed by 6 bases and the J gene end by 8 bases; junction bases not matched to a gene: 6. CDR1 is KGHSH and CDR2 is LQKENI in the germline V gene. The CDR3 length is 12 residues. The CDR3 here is CASSRDSFEAFF. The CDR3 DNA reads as TGTGCCAGCTCGCGGGACAGCTTCGAAGCTTTCTTT.

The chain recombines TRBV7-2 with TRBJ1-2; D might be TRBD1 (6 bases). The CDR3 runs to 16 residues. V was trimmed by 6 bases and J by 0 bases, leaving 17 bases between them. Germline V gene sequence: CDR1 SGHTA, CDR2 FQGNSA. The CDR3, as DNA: TGTGCCAGCAGAACACAGGGAGGCGGGACTAACTATGGCTACACCTTC. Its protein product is CASRTQGGGTNYGYTF.

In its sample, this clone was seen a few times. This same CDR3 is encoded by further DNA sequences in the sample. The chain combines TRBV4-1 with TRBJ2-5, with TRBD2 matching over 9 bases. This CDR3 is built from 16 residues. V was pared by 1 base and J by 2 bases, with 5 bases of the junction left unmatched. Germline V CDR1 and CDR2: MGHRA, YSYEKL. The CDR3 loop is CASSQGAGGRQETQYF. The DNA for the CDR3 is TGCGCCAGCAGCCAAGGAGCGGGGGGCCGTCAAGAGACCCAGTACTTC.

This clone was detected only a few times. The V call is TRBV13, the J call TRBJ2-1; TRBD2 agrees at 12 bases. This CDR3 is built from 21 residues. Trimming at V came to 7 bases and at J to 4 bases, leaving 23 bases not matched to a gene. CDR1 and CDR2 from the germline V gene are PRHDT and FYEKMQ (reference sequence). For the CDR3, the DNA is TGTGCCAGCATGGGGGGGTTTGAACTAGCGGGAGGAAAGGGATCATACAATGAGCAGTTCTTC. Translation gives CASMGGFELAGGKGSYNEQFF.

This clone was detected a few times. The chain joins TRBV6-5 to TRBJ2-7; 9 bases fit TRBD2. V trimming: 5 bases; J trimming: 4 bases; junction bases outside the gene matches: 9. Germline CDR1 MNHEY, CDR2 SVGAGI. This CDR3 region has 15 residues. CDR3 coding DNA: TGTGCCAGCAGTAAACCGACTAGCGGAGATTACGAGCAGTACTTC. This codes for CASSKPTSGDYEQYF.

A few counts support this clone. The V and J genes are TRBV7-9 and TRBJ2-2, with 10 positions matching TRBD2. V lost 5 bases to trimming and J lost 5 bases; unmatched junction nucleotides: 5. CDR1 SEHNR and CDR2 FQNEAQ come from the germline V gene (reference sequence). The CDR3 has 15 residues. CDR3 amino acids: CASSEGLAVTGELFF. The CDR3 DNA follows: TGTGCCAGCAGCGAAGGACTAGCGGTTACCGGGGAGCTGTTTTTT.

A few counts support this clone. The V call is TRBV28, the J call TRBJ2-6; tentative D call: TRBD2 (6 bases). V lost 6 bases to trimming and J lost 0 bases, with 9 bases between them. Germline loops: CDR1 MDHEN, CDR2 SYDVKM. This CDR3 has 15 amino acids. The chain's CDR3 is CASSPGASGANVLTF. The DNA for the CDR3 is TGTGCCAGCAGCCCGGGAGCCTCTGGGGCCAACGTCCTGACTTTC.